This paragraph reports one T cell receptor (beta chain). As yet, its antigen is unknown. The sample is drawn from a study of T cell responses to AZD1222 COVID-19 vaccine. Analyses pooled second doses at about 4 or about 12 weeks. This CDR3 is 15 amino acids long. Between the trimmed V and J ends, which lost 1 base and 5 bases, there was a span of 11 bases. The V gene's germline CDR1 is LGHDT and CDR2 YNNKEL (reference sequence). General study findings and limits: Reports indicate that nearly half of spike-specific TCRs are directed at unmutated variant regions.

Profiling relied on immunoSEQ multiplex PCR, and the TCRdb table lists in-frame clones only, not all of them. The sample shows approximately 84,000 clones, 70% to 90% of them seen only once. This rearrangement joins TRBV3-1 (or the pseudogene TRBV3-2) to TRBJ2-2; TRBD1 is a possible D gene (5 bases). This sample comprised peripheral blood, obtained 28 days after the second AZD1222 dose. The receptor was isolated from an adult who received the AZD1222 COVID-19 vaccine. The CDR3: CASSQGQGDTGELFF. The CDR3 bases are TGTGCCAGCAGCCAAGGACAAGGGGATACCGGGGAGCTGTTTTTT.